Sequencing of this TCR beta chain was carried out in a study of cytomegalovirus exposure and HLA in healthy donors. Study findings and constraints: Indistinguishability led to the exclusion of some V segments, TRBV6-2 and TRBV6-3 included.

On this clone: Its specificity is unknown.

This CDR3 comprises 14 residues. Germline V gene data show CDR1 as LGHNA and CDR2 as YNFKEQ. V gave up 0 bases and J gave up 7 bases, with 12 bases separating them. A multiplex PCR was run with 60 Vbeta primers and 13 Jbeta primers. Produced via immunoSEQ multiplex PCR; TCRdb's table is partial and in-frame only. The table includes 150,000 to 180,000 clones, about 74% detected once. Each of the donors was a healthy bone marrow donor. The chain combines TRBV4-2 with TRBJ1-2; a possible D gene is TRBD1 (6 bases). The receptor's source is a woman aged 40 to 50 in good health and CMV-seronegative. Sequenced material: PBMCs. The CDR3 here is CASSQDEQGPGYTF. The DNA of the CDR3 is TGTGCCAGCAGCCAAGATGAACAGGGCCCTGGCTACACCTTC.